A selection of T cell receptor beta chains follows, all from one sample in a study of T-cell reconstitution after alpha-beta-depleted transplantation in children. TCRdb ran MiXCR on the PCR reads and lists one entry per CDR3 protein. The sample lists some 600,000 distinct CDR3 sequences, over 15% occurring once. The sequences come from PBMCs from the stem cell graft donor, collected from the stem cell graft. Receptors were obtained from a human donor who donated a stem cell graft to a child with acute myeloid leukemia. Both conserved end residues are part of each CDR3. The D gene is left open where the match is weak. The size entry is marked missing in some rows and otherwise reads once, few, many or a size class.

j_gene: TRBJ2-7
v_gene: TRBV20-1
abundance: .
d_gene: .
CDR3aa: CSARQGSLRGQYF
CDR3nt: TGCAGTGCTAGACAGGGGTCTCTACGAGGGCAGTACTTC

j_gene: TRBJ1-2
v_gene: TRBV28
abundance: .
d_gene: TRBD1
CDR3aa: CASSSGDRHRYTF
CDR3nt: TGTGCCAGCAGTTCGGGGGACAGACATCGATACACCTTC

j_gene: TRBJ2-3
v_gene: TRBV7-2
abundance: many
d_gene: .
CDR3aa: CASSSPMDTQYF
CDR3nt: TGTGCCAGCAGCTCCCCTATGGATACGCAGTATTTT

j_gene: TRBJ1-1
v_gene: TRBV29-1
abundance: many
d_gene: TRBD1
CDR3aa: CSVEEPGQPNTEAFF
CDR3nt: TGCAGCGTTGAAGAGCCGGGACAGCCGAACACTGAAGCTTTCTTT

j_gene: TRBJ2-1
v_gene: TRBV5-1
abundance: many
d_gene: .
CDR3aa: CASSLDGTPYNEQFF
CDR3nt: TGCGCCAGCAGCTTGGACGGGACACCGTACAATGAGCAGTTCTTC

j_gene: TRBJ2-3
v_gene: TRBV12-3/TRBV12-4
abundance: .
d_gene: .
CDR3aa: CASSLGVGALRKYF
CDR3nt: TGTGCCAGCAGTTTAGGTGTAGGGGCGCTGAGGAAGTATTTT

j_gene: TRBJ1-2
v_gene: TRBV29-1
abundance: many
d_gene: .
CDR3aa: CSGQNSGGYTF
CDR3nt: TGCAGCGGCCAGAACTCGGGAGGCTACACCTTC

j_gene: TRBJ2-3
v_gene: TRBV5-6
abundance: many
d_gene: .
CDR3aa: CASSLEWTISWSTDTQYF
CDR3nt: TGTGCCAGCAGCTTGGAATGGACAATCTCCTGGTCCACAGATACGCAGTATTTT

j_gene: TRBJ1-5
v_gene: TRBV5-6
abundance: many
d_gene: .
CDR3aa: CASSYGGAGIGNQPQHF
CDR3nt: TGTGCCAGCAGCTACGGAGGCGCAGGGATAGGCAATCAGCCCCAGCATTTT

j_gene: TRBJ2-1
v_gene: TRBV4-2
abundance: many
d_gene: TRBD1
CDR3aa: CASSQDRNWRQGAHEQFF
CDR3nt: TGTGCCAGCAGCCAAGATCGTAATTGGAGACAGGGGGCCCATGAGCAGTTCTTC

j_gene: TRBJ2-7
v_gene: TRBV7-9
abundance: .
d_gene: .
CDR3aa: CASSLVRTNEQYF
CDR3nt: TGTGCCAGCAGCTTAGTGAGGACAAACGAGCAGTACTTC

j_gene: TRBJ2-7
v_gene: TRBV20-1
abundance: many
d_gene: .
CDR3aa: CSAPGRTSYEQYF
CDR3nt: TGCAGTGCCCCGGGACGGACCTCCTACGAGCAGTACTTC

j_gene: TRBJ2-1
v_gene: TRBV7-9
abundance: many
d_gene: .
CDR3aa: CASTPLRTQGSEQFF
CDR3nt: TGTGCCAGCACCCCACTCAGGACTCAGGGATCTGAGCAGTTCTTC

j_gene: TRBJ2-7
v_gene: TRBV12-3/TRBV12-4
abundance: few
d_gene: TRBD2
CDR3aa: CASSYQRGLYEQYF
CDR3nt: TGTGCCAGCAGTTACCAGCGGGGCCTCTACGAGCAGTACTTC

j_gene: TRBJ1-5
v_gene: TRBV12-3/TRBV12-4
abundance: few
d_gene: .
CDR3aa: CASSSSSGRGHSNQPQHF
CDR3nt: TGTGCCAGCAGTTCATCATCAGGGAGAGGCCATAGCAATCAGCCCCAGCATTTT

j_gene: TRBJ1-2
v_gene: TRBV20-1
abundance: many
d_gene: .
CDR3aa: CSASAGELIYGYTF
CDR3nt: TGCAGTGCTAGTGCAGGGGAGCTGATCTATGGCTACACCTTC

j_gene: TRBJ2-1
v_gene: TRBV4-2
abundance: once
d_gene: TRBD2
CDR3aa: CASSEERGYNEQFF
CDR3nt: TGTGCCAGCAGCGAGGAGCGGGGGTACAATGAGCAGTTCTTC

j_gene: TRBJ2-1
v_gene: TRBV9
abundance: many
d_gene: .
CDR3aa: CASSVLQGAYNEQFF
CDR3nt: TGTGCCAGCAGCGTGCTGCAGGGTGCCTACAATGAGCAGTTCTTC

j_gene: TRBJ1-3
v_gene: TRBV12-3/TRBV12-4
abundance: few
d_gene: .
CDR3aa: CASSSRVFGAGTGNTIYF
CDR3nt: TGTGCCAGCAGTTCTAGGGTCTTCGGGGCAGGCACTGGAAACACCATATATTTT

j_gene: TRBJ2-5
v_gene: TRBV10-1
abundance: many
d_gene: .
CDR3aa: CASSESLTHSQETQYF
CDR3nt: TGCGCCAGCAGTGAGTCATTAACACATTCTCAAGAGACCCAGTACTTC

j_gene: TRBJ1-1
v_gene: TRBV7-9
abundance: few
d_gene: .
CDR3aa: CASSLVGEHTEAFF
CDR3nt: TGTGCCAGCAGCTTAGTAGGGGAGCACACTGAAGCTTTCTTT

j_gene: TRBJ1-2
v_gene: TRBV7-2
abundance: .
d_gene: TRBD1
CDR3aa: CASSRWTGTNYGYTF
CDR3nt: TGTGCCAGCAGCCGCTGGACAGGAACTAACTATGGCTACACCTTC

j_gene: TRBJ1-6
v_gene: TRBV6-1
abundance: many
d_gene: TRBD1
CDR3aa: CASSFDRDRDSPLHF
CDR3nt: TGTGCCAGCAGCTTCGACAGGGACAGAGATTCACCCCTCCACTTT

j_gene: TRBJ2-1
v_gene: TRBV20-1
abundance: many
d_gene: .
CDR3aa: CSANNLNEQFF
CDR3nt: TGCAGTGCTAATAACCTCAATGAGCAGTTCTTC

j_gene: TRBJ1-6
v_gene: TRBV5-6
abundance: .
d_gene: .
CDR3aa: CASSSMTGRSPLHF
CDR3nt: TGTGCCAGCAGCTCCATGACGGGGAGATCACCCCTCCACTTT

j_gene: TRBJ1-4
v_gene: TRBV6-5
abundance: .
d_gene: .
CDR3aa: CASAKGGESREKLFF
CDR3nt: TGTGCCAGCGCAAAGGGGGGCGAGTCAAGGGAAAAACTGTTTTTT

j_gene: TRBJ2-7
v_gene: TRBV11-2
abundance: .
d_gene: .
CDR3aa: CASSLTQGGYYEQYF
CDR3nt: TGTGCCAGCAGCTTAACGCAGGGCGGCTACTACGAGCAGTACTTC

j_gene: TRBJ1-1
v_gene: TRBV20-1
abundance: many
d_gene: .
CDR3aa: CSARDPARKEAFF
CDR3nt: TGCAGTGCTAGAGATCCCGCCAGGAAGGAGGCTTTCTTT

j_gene: TRBJ1-5
v_gene: TRBV12-3/TRBV12-4
abundance: many
d_gene: .
CDR3aa: CASSSAVRNQPQHF
CDR3nt: TGTGCCAGCAGCTCCGCCGTGCGCAATCAGCCCCAGCATTTT

j_gene: TRBJ2-5
v_gene: TRBV7-2
abundance: many
d_gene: .
CDR3aa: CASSLTLETQYF
CDR3nt: TGTGCCAGCAGCTTAACCCTGGAGACCCAGTACTTC

j_gene: TRBJ1-5
v_gene: TRBV7-9
abundance: .
d_gene: TRBD1
CDR3aa: CASSSDGTESNQPQHF
CDR3nt: TGTGCCAGCAGCTCCGACGGGACAGAAAGCAATCAGCCCCAGCATTTT

j_gene: TRBJ2-4
v_gene: TRBV7-9
abundance: few
d_gene: .
CDR3aa: CASSSSADIQYF
CDR3nt: TGTGCCAGCAGCTCCAGTGCGGACATTCAGTACTTC

j_gene: TRBJ2-3
v_gene: TRBV20-1
abundance: many
d_gene: .
CDR3aa: CSGDTQYF
CDR3nt: TGCAGTGGTGATACGCAGTATTTT

j_gene: TRBJ1-3
v_gene: TRBV12-3/TRBV12-4
abundance: .
d_gene: .
CDR3aa: CARRPQGTGNTIYF
CDR3nt: TGTGCCAGAAGACCACAGGGAACTGGAAACACCATATATTTT

j_gene: TRBJ1-1
v_gene: TRBV29-1
abundance: many
d_gene: .
CDR3aa: CSVEDTAFF
CDR3nt: TGCAGCGTTGAAGATACCGCTTTCTTT

j_gene: TRBJ1-6
v_gene: TRBV7-8
abundance: few
d_gene: TRBD1
CDR3aa: CASSITGGHNSPLHF
CDR3nt: TGTGCCAGCAGCATCACAGGGGGCCATAATTCACCCCTCCACTTT

j_gene: TRBJ1-2
v_gene: TRBV20-1
abundance: many
d_gene: .
CDR3aa: CSARGTENYGYTF
CDR3nt: TGCAGTGCTAGAGGAACAGAGAACTATGGCTACACCTTC